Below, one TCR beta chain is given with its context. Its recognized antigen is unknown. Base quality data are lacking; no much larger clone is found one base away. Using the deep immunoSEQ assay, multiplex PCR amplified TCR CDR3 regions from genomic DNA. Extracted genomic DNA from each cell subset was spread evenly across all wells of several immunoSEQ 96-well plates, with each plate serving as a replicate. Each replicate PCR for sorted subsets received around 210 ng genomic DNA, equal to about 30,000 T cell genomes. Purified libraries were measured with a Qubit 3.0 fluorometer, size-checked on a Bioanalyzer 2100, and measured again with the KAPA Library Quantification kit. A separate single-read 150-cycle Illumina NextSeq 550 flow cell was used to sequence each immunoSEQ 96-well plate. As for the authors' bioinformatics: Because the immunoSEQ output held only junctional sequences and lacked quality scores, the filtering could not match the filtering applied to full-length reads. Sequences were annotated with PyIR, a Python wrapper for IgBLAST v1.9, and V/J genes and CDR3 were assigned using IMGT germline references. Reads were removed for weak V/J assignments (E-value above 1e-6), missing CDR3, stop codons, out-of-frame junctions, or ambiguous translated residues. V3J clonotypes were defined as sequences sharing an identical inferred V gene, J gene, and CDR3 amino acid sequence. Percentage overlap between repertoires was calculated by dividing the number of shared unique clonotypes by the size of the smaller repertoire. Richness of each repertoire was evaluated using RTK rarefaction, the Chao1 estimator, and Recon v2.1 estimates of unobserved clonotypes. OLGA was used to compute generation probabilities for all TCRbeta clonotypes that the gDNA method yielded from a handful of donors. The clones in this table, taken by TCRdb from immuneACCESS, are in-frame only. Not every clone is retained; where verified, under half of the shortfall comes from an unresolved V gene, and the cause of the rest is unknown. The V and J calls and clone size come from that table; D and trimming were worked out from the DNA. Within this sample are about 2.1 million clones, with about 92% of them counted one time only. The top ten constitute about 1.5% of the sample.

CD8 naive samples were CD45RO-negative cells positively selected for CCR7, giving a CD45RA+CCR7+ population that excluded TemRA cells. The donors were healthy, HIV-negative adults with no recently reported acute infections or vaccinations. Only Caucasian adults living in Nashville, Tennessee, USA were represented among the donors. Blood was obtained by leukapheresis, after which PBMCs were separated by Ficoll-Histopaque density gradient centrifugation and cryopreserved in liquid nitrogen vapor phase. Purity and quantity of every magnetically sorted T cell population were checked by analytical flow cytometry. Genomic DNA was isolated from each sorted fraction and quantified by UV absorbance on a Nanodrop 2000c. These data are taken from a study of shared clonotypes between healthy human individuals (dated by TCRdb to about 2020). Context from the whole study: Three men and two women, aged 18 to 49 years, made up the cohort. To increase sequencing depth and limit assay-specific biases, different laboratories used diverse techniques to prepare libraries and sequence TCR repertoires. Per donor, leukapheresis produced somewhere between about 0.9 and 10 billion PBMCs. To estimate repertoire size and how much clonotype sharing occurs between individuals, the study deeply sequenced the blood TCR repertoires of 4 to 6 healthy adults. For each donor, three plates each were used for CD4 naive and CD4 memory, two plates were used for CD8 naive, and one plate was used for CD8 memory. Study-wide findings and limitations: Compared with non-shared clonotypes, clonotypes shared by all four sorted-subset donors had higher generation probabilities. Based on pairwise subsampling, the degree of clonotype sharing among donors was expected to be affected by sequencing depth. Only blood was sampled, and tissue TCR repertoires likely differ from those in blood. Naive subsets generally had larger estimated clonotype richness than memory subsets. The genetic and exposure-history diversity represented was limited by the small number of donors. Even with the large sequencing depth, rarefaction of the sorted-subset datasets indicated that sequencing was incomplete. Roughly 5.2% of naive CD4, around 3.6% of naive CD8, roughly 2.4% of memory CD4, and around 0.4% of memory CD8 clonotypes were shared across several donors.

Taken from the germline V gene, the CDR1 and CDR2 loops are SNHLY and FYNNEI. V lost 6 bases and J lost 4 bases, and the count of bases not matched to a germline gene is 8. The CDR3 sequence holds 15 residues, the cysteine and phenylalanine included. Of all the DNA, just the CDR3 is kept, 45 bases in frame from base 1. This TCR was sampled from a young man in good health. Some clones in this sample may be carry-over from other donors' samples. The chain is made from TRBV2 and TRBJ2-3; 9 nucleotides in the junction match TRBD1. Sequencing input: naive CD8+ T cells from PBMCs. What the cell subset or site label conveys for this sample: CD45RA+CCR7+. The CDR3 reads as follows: CASRDRDRDPDTQYF. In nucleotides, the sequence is TGTGCCAGCAGAGACCGGGACAGGGATCCAGATACGCAGTATTTT.